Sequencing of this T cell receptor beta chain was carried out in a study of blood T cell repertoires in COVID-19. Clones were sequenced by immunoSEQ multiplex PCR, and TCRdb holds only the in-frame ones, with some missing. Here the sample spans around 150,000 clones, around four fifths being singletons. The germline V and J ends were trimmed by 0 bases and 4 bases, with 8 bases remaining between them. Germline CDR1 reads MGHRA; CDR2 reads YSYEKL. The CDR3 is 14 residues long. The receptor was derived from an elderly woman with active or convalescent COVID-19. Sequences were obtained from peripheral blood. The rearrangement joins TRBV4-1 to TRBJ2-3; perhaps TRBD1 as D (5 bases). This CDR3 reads CASSQDREADTQYF. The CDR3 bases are TGCGCCAGCAGCCAAGACAGGGAAGCAGATACGCAGTATTTT.